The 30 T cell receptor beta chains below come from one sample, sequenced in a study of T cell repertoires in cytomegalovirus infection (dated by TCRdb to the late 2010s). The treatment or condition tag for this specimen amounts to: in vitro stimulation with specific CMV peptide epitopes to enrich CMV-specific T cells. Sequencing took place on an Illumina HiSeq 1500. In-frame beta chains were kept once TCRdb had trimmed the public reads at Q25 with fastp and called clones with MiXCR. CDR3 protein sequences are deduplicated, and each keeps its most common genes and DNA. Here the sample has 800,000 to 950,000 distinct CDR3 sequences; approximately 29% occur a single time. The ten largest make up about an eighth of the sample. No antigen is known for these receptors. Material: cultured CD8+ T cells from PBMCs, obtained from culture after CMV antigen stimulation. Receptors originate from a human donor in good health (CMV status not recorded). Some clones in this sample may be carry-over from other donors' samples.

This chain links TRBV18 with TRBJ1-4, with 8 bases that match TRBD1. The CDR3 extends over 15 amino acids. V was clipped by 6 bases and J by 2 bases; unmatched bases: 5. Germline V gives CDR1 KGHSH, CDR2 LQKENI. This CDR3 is CASSRTGSTNEKLFF. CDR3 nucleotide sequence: TGTGCCAGCTCCCGGACAGGGTCGACTAATGAAAAACTGTTTTTT.

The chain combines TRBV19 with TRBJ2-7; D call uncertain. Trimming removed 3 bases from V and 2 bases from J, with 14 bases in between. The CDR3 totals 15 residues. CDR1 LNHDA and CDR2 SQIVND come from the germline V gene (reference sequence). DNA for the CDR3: TGTGCCAGTAGTATCGGTTGGACGTGGGCCTACGAGCAGTACTTC. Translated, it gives CASSIGWTWAYEQYF. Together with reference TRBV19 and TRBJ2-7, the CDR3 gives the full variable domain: DGGITQSPKYLFRKEGQNVTLSCEQNLNHDAMYWYRQDPGQGLRLIYYSQIVNDFQKGDIAEGYSVSREKKESFPLTVTSAQKNPTAFYLCASSIGWTWAYEQYFGPGTRLTVT.

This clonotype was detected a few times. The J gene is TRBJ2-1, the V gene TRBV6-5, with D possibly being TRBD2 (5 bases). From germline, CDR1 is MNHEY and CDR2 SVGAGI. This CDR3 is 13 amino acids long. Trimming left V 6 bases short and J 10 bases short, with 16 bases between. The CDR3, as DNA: TGTGCCAGCAGCTCCGGGAACCCGGACGAGCAGTTCTTC. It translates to CASSSGNPDEQFF.

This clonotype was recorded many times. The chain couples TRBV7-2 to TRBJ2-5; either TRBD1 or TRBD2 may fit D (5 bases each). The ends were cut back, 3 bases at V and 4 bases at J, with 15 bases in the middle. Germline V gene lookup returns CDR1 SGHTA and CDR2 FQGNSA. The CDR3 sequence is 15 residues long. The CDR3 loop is CASSFPGLPPETQYF. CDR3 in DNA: TGTGCCAGCAGCTTCCCGGGGCTACCCCCAGAGACCCAGTACTTC.

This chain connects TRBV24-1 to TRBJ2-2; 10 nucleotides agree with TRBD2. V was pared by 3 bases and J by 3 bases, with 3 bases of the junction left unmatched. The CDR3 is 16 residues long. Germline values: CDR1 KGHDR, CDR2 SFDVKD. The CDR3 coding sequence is TGTGCCACCAGTGATCAGCGGGGGGGCGACACCGGGGAGCTGTTTTTT. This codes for CATSDQRGGDTGELFF.

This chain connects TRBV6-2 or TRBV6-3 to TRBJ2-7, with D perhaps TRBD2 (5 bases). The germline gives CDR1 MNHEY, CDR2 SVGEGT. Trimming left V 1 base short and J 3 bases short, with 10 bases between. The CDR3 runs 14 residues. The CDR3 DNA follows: TGTGCCAGCAGTTACTTGGAGGTATACTACGAGCAGTACTTC. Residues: CASSYLEVYYEQYF.

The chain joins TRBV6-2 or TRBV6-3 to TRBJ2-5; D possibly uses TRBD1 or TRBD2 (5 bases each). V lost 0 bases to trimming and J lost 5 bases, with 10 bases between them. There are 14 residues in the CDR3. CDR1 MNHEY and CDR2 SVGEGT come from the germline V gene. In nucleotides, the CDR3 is TGTGCCAGCAGTTACTCCAACAGGAGGGAGACCCAGTACTTC. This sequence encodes CASSYSNRRETQYF.

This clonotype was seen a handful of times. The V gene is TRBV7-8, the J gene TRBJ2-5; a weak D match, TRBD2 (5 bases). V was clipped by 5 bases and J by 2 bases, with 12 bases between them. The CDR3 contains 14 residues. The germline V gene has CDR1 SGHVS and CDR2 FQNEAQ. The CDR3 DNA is TGTGCCAGCAGCGACCCCGGGGAACAAGAGACCCAGTACTTC. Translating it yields CASSDPGEQETQYF.

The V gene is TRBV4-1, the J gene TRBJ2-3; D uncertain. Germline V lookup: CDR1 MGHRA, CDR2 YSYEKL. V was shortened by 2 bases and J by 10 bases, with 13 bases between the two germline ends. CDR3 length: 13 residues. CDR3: CASSQLVQLPQYF. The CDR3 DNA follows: TGCGCCAGCAGCCAATTAGTTCAGCTTCCGCAGTATTTT.

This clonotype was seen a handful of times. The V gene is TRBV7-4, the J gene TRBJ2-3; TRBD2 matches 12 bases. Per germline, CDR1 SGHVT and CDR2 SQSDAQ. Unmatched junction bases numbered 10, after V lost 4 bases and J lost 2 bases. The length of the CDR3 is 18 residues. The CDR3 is CASSSLAGGRRDTDTQYF. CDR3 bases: TGTGCCAGCAGCTCGCTAGCGGGGGGGCGACGGGACACAGATACGCAGTATTTT.

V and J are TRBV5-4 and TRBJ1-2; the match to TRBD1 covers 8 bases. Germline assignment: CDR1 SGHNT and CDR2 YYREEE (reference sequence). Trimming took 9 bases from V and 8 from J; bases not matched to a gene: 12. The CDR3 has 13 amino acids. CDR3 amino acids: CAIRVPGGRGYTF. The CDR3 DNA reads TGTGCCATCCGGGTCCCAGGGGGCCGGGGCTACACCTTC.

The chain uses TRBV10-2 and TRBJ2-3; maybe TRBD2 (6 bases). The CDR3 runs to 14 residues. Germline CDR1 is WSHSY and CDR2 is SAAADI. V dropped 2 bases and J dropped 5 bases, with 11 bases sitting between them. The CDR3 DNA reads TGCGCCAGCAGTGAGAGAGCGGGTGGAGATACGCAGTATTTT. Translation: CASSERAGGDTQYF.

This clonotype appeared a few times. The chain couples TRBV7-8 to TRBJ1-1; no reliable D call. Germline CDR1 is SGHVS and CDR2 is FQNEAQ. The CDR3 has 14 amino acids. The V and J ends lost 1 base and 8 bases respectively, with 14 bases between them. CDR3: CASSLDLGGVEAFF. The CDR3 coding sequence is TGTGCCAGCAGCTTAGATTTGGGTGGGGTGGAAGCTTTCTTT.

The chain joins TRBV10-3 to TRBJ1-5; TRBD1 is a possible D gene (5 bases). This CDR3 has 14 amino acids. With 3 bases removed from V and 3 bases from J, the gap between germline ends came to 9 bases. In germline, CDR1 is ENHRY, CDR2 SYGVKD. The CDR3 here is CAISDRAPNQPQHF. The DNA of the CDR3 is TGTGCCATCAGTGACAGGGCCCCCAATCAGCCCCAGCATTTT.

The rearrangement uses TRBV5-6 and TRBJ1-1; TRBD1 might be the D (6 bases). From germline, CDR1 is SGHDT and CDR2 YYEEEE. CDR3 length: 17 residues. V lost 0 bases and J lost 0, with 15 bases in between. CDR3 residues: CASSLDRDPIMNTEAFF. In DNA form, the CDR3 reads TGTGCCAGCAGCTTGGACAGGGACCCTATTATGAACACTGAAGCTTTCTTT.

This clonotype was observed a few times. The CDR3 reads CASSEIRMQPQHF. CDR3 nucleotide sequence: TGTGCCAGCAGTGAAATCCGTATGCAGCCCCAGCATTTT. The chain joins TRBV6-1 to TRBJ1-5, with D hard to call. CDR1 is MNHNS, CDR2 SASEGT, per germline. This CDR3 has 13 residues. Trimming removed 2 bases from V and 7 bases from J, with 9 bases in between.

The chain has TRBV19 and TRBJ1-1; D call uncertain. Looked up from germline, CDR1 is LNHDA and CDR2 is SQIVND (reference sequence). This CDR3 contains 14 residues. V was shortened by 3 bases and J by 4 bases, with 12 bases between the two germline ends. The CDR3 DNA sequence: TGTGCCAGTAGTATGGGAGGGCAGTTCACTGAAGCTTTCTTT. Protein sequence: CASSMGGQFTEAFF.

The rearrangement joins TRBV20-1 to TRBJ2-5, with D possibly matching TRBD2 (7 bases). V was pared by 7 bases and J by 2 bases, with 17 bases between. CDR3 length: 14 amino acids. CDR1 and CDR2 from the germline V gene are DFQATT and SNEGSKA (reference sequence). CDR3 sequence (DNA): TGCAGTGGGGGGCCAGCGGGGTGGCAAGAGACCCAGTACTTC. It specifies CSGGPAGWQETQYF.

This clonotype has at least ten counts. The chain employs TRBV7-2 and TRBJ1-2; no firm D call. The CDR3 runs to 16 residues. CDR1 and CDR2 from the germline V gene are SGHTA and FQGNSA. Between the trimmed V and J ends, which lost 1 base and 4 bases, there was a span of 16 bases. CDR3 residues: CASSLDSGPFPYGYTF. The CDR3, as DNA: TGTGCCAGCAGCTTAGATTCAGGCCCGTTTCCCTATGGCTACACCTTC.

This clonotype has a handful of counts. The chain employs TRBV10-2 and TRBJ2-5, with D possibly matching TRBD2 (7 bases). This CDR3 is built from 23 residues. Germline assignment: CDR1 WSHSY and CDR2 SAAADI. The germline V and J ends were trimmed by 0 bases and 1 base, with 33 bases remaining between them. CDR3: CASSESGPFWGASGPASQETQYF. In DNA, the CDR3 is TGCGCCAGCAGTGAGTCGGGGCCTTTCTGGGGGGCTAGCGGACCAGCCTCCCAAGAGACCCAGTACTTC.

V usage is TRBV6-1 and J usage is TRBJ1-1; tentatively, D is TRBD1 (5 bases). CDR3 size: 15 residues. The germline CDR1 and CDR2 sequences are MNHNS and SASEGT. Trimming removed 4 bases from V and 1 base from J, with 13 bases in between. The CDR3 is CASSGLGEGNTEAFF. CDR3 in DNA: TGTGCCAGCAGTGGTCTGGGGGAGGGGAACACTGAAGCTTTCTTT.

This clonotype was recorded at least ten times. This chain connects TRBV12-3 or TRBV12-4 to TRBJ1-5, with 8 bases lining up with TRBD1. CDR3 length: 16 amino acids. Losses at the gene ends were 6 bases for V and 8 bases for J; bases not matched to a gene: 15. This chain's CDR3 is CASSPGRNRGFEPQHF. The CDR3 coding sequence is TGTGCCAGCAGCCCCGGGCGTAACAGGGGGTTTGAGCCCCAGCATTTT.

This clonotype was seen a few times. The CDR3 DNA sequence: TGTGCCAGCAGTTTATCTTGGGACCGCGGAGAGTTCTTC. It yields the protein CASSLSWDRGEFF. The chain combines TRBV27 with TRBJ2-1; D may be TRBD1 or TRBD2 (5 bases each). This CDR3 region has 13 residues. The ends were cut back, 0 bases at V and 14 bases at J, with 14 bases in the middle. Germline V gene sequence: CDR1 MNHEY, CDR2 SMNVEV (reference sequence).

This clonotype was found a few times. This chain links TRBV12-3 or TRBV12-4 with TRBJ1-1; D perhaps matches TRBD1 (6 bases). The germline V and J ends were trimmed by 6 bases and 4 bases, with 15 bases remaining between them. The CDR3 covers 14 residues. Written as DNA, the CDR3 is TGTGCCAGCAGGAACCAGGGGAAGGGCACTGAAGCTTTCTTT. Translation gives CASRNQGKGTEAFF.

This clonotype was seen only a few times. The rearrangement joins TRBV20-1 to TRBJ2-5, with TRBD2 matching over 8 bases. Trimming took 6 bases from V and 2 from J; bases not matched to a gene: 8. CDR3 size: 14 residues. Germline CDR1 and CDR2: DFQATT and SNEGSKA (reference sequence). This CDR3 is CSAAPRGGQETQYF. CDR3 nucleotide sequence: TGCAGTGCGGCCCCCCGCGGGGGGCAAGAGACCCAGTACTTC.

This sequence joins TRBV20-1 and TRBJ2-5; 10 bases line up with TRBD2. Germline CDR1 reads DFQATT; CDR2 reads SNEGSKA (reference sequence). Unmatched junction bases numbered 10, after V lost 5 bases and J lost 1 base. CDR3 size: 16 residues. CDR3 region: CSAATFSGGIQETQYF. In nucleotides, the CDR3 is TGCAGTGCTGCAACCTTTAGCGGGGGGATCCAAGAGACCCAGTACTTC.

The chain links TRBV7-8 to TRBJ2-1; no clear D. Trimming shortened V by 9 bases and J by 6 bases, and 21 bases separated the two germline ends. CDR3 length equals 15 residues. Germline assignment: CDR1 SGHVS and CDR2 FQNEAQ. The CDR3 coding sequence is TGTGCCAGGAGCCCATATGAGAACCCCACCAATGAGCAGTTCTTC. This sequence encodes CARSPYENPTNEQFF.

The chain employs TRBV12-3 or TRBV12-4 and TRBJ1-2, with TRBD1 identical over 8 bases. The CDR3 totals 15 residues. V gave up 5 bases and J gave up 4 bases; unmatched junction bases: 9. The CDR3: CASSSPTGEIYGYTF. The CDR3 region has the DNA TGTGCCAGCAGTAGCCCGACAGGGGAGATCTATGGCTACACCTTC.

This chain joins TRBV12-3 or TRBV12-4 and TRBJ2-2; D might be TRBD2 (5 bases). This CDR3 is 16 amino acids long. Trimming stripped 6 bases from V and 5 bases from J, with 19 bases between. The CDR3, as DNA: TGTGCCAGCAGCCCGCCGAGACTAATATTGACCGGGGAGCTGTTTTTT. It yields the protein CASSPPRLILTGELFF.

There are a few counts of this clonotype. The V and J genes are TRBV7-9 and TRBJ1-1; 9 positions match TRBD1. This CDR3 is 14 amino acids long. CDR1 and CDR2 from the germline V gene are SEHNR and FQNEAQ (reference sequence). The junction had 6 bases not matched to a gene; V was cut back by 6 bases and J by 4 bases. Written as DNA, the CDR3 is TGTGCCAGCAGTACAGGGGGCTATGGCACTGAAGCTTTCTTT. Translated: CASSTGGYGTEAFF.